The 2 T cell receptor beta chains below all came from one sample that was sequenced in a study of blood T cells in healthy people across ages. It was with a sample-barcoded 5' primer and a J-beta primer mix that a second PCR of roughly 6 to 12 cycles was run. MiXCR, run by TCRdb on the 5' RACE reads, gives a single entry per CDR3 protein. Here the sample spans about 1.4 million distinct CDR3 sequences, around 55% being singletons. The sequenced sample was blood. All receptors derive from a man between 18 and 29 years old in good health.

The chain joins TRBV28 to TRBJ2-5, with no clear D. CDR1 MDHEN and CDR2 SYDVKM come from the germline V gene. Trimming cost V 4 bases and J 11 bases, with 20 bases left between them. The CDR3 totals 14 residues. The CDR3 reads CASSSPEHYNEQYF. As DNA, the CDR3 is TGTGCCAGCAGTTCACCTGAACACTACAATGAGCAGTACTTC.

This chain links TRBV4-3 with TRBJ2-7; 8 bases fit TRBD2. Trimming cost V 0 bases and J 0 bases; bases outside gene matches: 13. The germline gives CDR1 LGHNA, CDR2 YSLEER. The CDR3 is 19 residues long. CDR3: CASSQDLQGSGDLSYEQYF. CDR3 nucleotides: TGCGCCAGCAGCCAAGATCTTCAGGGTAGCGGGGATCTCTCCTACGAGCAGTACTTC.